The next 27 T cell receptor beta chains were all read from a single sample in a study of blood T cell repertoires in COVID-19. Sequencing was performed with immunoSEQ multiplex PCR; in TCRdb, only in-frame clones are kept and a portion is missing. The sample has over 70,000 clones, around 87% seen once. The sample taken for sequencing was peripheral blood. These receptors all come from a woman older than 75 with active or convalescent COVID-19.

The rearrangement uses TRBV6-4 and TRBJ2-1, with 13 bases aligning to TRBD2. Germline V lookup: CDR1 MRHNA, CDR2 SNTAGT. With V trimmed by 3 bases and J by 6 bases, 8 bases remained unmatched. The CDR3 is made up of 17 amino acids. For the CDR3, the DNA is TGTGCCAGCAGTGAAGGGACTAGCGGGGTCGACCCCAATGAGCAGTTCTTC. Its translation: CASSEGTSGVDPNEQFF.

This clone was seen more than once but under ten times. CDR3: CASSYSDRGNTEAFF. CDR3 DNA sequence: TGTGCCAGCAGTTACTCTGACAGGGGGAACACTGAAGCTTTCTTT. The V and J genes are TRBV6-2 or TRBV6-3 and TRBJ1-1, with 8 bases aligning to TRBD1. J was trimmed by 1 base and V by 0 bases; bases with no gene match: 1. The CDR3 is 15 residues long. From germline, CDR1 is MNHEY and CDR2 SVGEGT.

The chain employs TRBV6-5 and TRBJ2-1; TRBD2 matches at 12 bases. V lost 7 bases, J lost 4 bases, and 2 bases stayed unmatched. The germline gives CDR1 MNHEY, CDR2 SVGAGI. The CDR3 contains 14 residues. CDR3 residues: CASTLAGGYNEQFF. The DNA of the CDR3 is TGTGCCAGCACCCTAGCGGGAGGGTACAATGAGCAGTTCTTC.

The rearrangement joins TRBV7-2 to TRBJ2-1; 8 bases are shared with TRBD1. Germline values: CDR1 SGHTA, CDR2 FQGNSA. The CDR3 length is 15 residues. Unmatched junction bases numbered 6, after V lost 1 base and J lost 7 bases. CDR3 bases: TGTGCCAGCAGCTTAGATAACAGGGGGGTGAATGAGCAGTTCTTC. It specifies CASSLDNRGVNEQFF.

The chain links TRBV21-1 to TRBJ1-2; TRBD1 is the table's D call and was not checked against the DNA. TRBV21-1 is a documented pseudogene. The CDR3 sequence is 13 residues long. Here the CDR3 DNA reads TGTGCCAGCAGCCCGGGACAGAACTATGGCTACACCTTC. This encodes CASSPGQNYGYTF.

The chain combines TRBV3-1 (or the pseudogene TRBV3-2) with TRBJ2-3, with 13 bases aligning to TRBD2. This CDR3 comprises 17 residues. Germline loops: CDR1 LGHDT, CDR2 YNNKEL (reference sequence). Trimming at V came to 4 bases and at J to 5 bases, leaving 9 bases not matched to a gene. CDR3 sequence reads: CASSPMTSGRFVDTQYF. DNA for the CDR3: TGTGCCAGCAGCCCCATGACTAGCGGGAGGTTTGTAGATACGCAGTATTTT.

The J gene is TRBJ1-6, the V gene TRBV28; D remains ambiguous. Germline CDR1 is MDHEN and CDR2 is SYDVKM. The germline V and J ends were trimmed by 5 bases and 3 bases, with 11 bases remaining between them. The CDR3 is 15 amino acids. CDR3 in amino acids: CASSPRQNYNSPLHF. In DNA, the CDR3 is TGTGCCAGCAGTCCTAGGCAGAACTATAATTCACCCCTCCACTTT.

The chain has TRBV28 and TRBJ1-3, with D possibly matching TRBD1 (6 bases). The germline gives CDR1 MDHEN, CDR2 SYDVKM. This CDR3 has 15 residues. V was cut by 9 bases and J by 0 bases, with 15 bases left in between. The CDR3 DNA follows: TGTGCCAGTAAACAGGGAGCCTTCTCTGGAAACACCATATATTTT. As protein: CASKQGAFSGNTIYF.

This chain uses TRBV28 with TRBJ1-2, with 7 bases identical to TRBD1. Germline trimming cut 3 bases from V and 7 bases from J; bases unmatched to any gene: 5. Looked up from germline, CDR1 is MDHEN and CDR2 is SYDVKM. This CDR3 contains 13 residues. CDR3 nucleotide sequence: TGTGCCAGCAGTTTCGACAGGGTCCGTGGCTACACCTTC. Protein: CASSFDRVRGYTF.

The rearrangement links TRBV9 to TRBJ1-3, with 10 bases fitting TRBD1. CDR3 length: 16 residues. After removal of 3 bases from V and 3 bases from J, the junction contained 6 bases not matched to a gene. The germline V gene encodes CDR1 SGDLS and CDR2 YYNGEE. The CDR3 is CASSAGTGDLGNTIYF. In DNA, the CDR3 is TGTGCCAGCAGCGCAGGGACAGGGGATCTTGGAAACACCATATATTTT.

J is TRBJ1-5 and V is TRBV7-9; 9 positions match TRBD1. The CDR3 spans 16 residues. The V gene end was trimmed by 4 bases and the J gene end by 6 bases; junction bases not matched to a gene: 10. CDR1 and CDR2 from the germline V gene are SEHNR and FQNEAQ (reference sequence). The CDR3 reads CASSSATGGRIQPQHF. Written as DNA, the CDR3 is TGTGCCAGCAGCTCCGCCACAGGGGGCAGGATTCAGCCCCAGCATTTT. Drawing the rest from reference TRBV7-9 and TRBJ1-5, the complete variable domain is DTGVSQNPRHKITKRGQNVTFRCDPISEHNRLYWYRQTLGQGPEFLTYFQNEAQLEKSRLLSDRFSAERPKGSFSTLEIQRTEQGDSAMYLCASSSATGGRIQPQHFGDGTRLSIL.

The chain carries TRBV9 and TRBJ1-3, with 7 bases matching TRBD1. The CDR3 consists of 15 residues. From germline, CDR1 is SGDLS and CDR2 YYNGEE. Trimming cost V 1 base and J 4 bases; bases outside gene matches: 5. CDR3 region: CASSVQQGTGNTIYF. The DNA of the CDR3 is TGTGCCAGCAGCGTACAACAGGGGACGGGAAACACCATATATTTT.

The J gene is TRBJ1-6, the V gene TRBV19; 7 nucleotides agree with TRBD1. J lost 6 bases, V lost 5 bases, and 7 bases had no gene match. Germline V gene data show CDR1 as LNHDA and CDR2 as SQIVND (reference sequence). This CDR3 has 15 amino acids. The CDR3 region is CASSSGTASNSPLHF. The CDR3 coding sequence is TGTGCCAGTAGTTCCGGGACAGCCTCTAATTCACCCCTCCACTTT.

The gene calls are TRBV28 and TRBJ2-1; TRBD2 is a possible D gene (6 bases). Germline V CDR1 and CDR2: MDHEN, SYDVKM. The V end was cut by 6 bases, the J end by 4 bases, with 19 bases between. The CDR3 covers 16 residues. The CDR3 reads CASSQTSWEIYNEQFF. Written as DNA, the CDR3 is TGTGCCAGCAGCCAGACTAGTTGGGAAATTTACAATGAGCAGTTCTTC.

This chain links TRBV5-8 with TRBJ1-1, with TRBD1 matching over 7 bases. After removal of 4 bases from V and 6 bases from J, the junction contained 15 bases not matched to a gene. CDR1 and CDR2 (germline): SGHTS, YDEGEE. The CDR3 is 16 amino acids. Here the CDR3 DNA reads TGTGCCAGCAGCCCGGGACAGCTTGACGATTTTCCTGAAGCTTTCTTT. This encodes CASSPGQLDDFPEAFF.

This chain links TRBV5-1 with TRBJ2-1, with D maybe TRBD2 (7 bases). Per the germline V gene, CDR1 is SGHRS and CDR2 is YFSETQ. This CDR3 is 16 amino acids long. Trimming removed 2 bases at V and 3 bases at J, with 15 bases between. CDR3 loop: CASSFGGTNHYNEQFF. The CDR3 bases are TGCGCCAGCAGCTTCGGGGGGACAAACCACTACAATGAGCAGTTCTTC.

This clone was found once. The V gene is TRBV5-1, the J gene TRBJ1-3; D is ambiguous. V dropped 2 bases and J dropped 0 bases, with 9 bases sitting between them. From germline, CDR1 is SGHRS and CDR2 YFSETQ. The CDR3 contains 15 residues. The CDR3 here is CASSLVGASGNTIYF. The CDR3 nucleotides are TGCGCCAGCAGCTTAGTCGGAGCCTCTGGAAACACCATATATTTT.

Details on this clone: Other DNA sequences from this sample encode an identical CDR3 as well. The chain has TRBV28 and TRBJ1-1; TRBD1 is a possible D gene (5 bases). V lost 2 bases to trimming and J lost 1 base, with 8 bases between them. CDR3 size: 14 residues. The V gene's germline CDR1 is MDHEN and CDR2 SYDVKM. The CDR3 sequence: CASSLQGANTEAFF. In DNA form, the CDR3 reads TGTGCCAGCAGTTTACAGGGCGCGAACACTGAAGCTTTCTTT.

This chain uses TRBV24-1 with TRBJ2-1; TRBD2 aligns across 7 bases. CDR3 size: 16 residues. CDR1 is KGHDR and CDR2 is SFDVKD in the germline V gene. The V gene end was trimmed by 2 bases and the J gene end by 0 bases; junction bases not matched to a gene: 3. The DNA for the CDR3 is TGTGCCACCAGTGATTCACTAGCGAGCTCCTACAATGAGCAGTTCTTC. Amino acid sequence: CATSDSLASSYNEQFF.

The genes are TRBV3-1 (or the pseudogene TRBV3-2) and TRBJ2-7; 7 nucleotides line up with TRBD2. Trimming removed 4 bases from V and 0 bases from J; junction bases left unmatched: 18. The CDR3 contains 19 residues. The germline CDR1 and CDR2 sequences are LGHDT and YNNKEL (reference sequence). The CDR3 DNA reads TGTGCCAGCAGCCCGCCTCCCCGTGGCCGGGAGGCCCCCTCCTACGAGCAGTACTTC. Protein: CASSPPPRGREAPSYEQYF.

The chain carries TRBV9 and TRBJ2-7; 12 bases line up with TRBD1. Germline lookup yields CDR1 SGDLS and CDR2 YYNGEE. The CDR3 totals 16 residues. The junction had 4 bases not matched to a gene; V was cut back by 2 bases and J by 1 base. The CDR3 loop reads CASSVGGQGASYEQYF. DNA of the CDR3: TGTGCCAGCAGCGTTGGGGGACAGGGGGCATCCTACGAGCAGTACTTC.

The rearrangement uses TRBV6-2 or TRBV6-3 and TRBJ1-5, with D possibly TRBD1 on 5 matching bases. The ends were cut back, 2 bases at V and 7 bases at J, with 21 bases in the middle. The germline V gene has CDR1 MNHEY and CDR2 SVGEGT. This CDR3 has 17 residues. CDR3 DNA: TGTGCCAGCAGTTACCCCCAAGGCACGGGAGGGGAACAGCCCCAGCATTTT. It encodes CASSYPQGTGGEQPQHF.

The V and J genes are TRBV29-1 and TRBJ2-3; TRBD2 aligns across 7 bases. The trim removed 7 bases at V and 4 bases at J, leaving 14 bases unmatched. The CDR3 totals 15 residues. Looked up from germline, CDR1 is SQVTM and CDR2 is ANQGSEA. CDR3 sequence reads: CSGSGTNGGADTQYF. DNA of the CDR3: TGCAGCGGCTCCGGGACTAACGGCGGCGCAGATACGCAGTATTTT.

The J gene is TRBJ2-7, the V gene TRBV3-1 (or the pseudogene TRBV3-2); 10 nucleotides align to TRBD1. The germline V gene has CDR1 LGHDT and CDR2 YNNKEL (reference sequence). J was trimmed by 9 bases and V by 3 bases; bases with no gene match: 8. This CDR3 comprises 14 residues. In DNA form, the CDR3 reads TGTGCCAGCAGCCACCGGGACAGGGGCGAGAGGCAGTACTTC. Its translation is CASSHRDRGERQYF.

This clone was seen more than once but under ten times. The chain uses TRBV29-1 and TRBJ2-7; D not resolved. The V gene's germline CDR1 is SQVTM and CDR2 ANQGSEA. The V end was cut by 4 bases, the J end by 3 bases, with 16 bases between. The CDR3 has 14 amino acids. The CDR3 region is CSVAAAESYYEQYF. The CDR3 DNA is TGCAGCGTTGCTGCGGCAGAATCATACTACGAGCAGTACTTC.

This chain joins TRBV5-4 and TRBJ2-1; 9 nucleotides align to TRBD2. This CDR3 has 17 amino acids. From germline, CDR1 is SGHNT and CDR2 YYREEE (reference sequence). V lost 4 bases to trimming and J lost 6 bases; unmatched junction nucleotides: 14. The CDR3 DNA reads TGTGCCAGCAGCAGGGGCGGGAGGGGGTTGGTTTTCAATGAGCAGTTCTTC. It yields the protein CASSRGGRGLVFNEQFF.

The V gene is TRBV28, the J gene TRBJ1-2; the D gene is possibly TRBD1 (6 bases). Germline loops: CDR1 MDHEN, CDR2 SYDVKM. There are 13 residues in the CDR3. V gave up 5 bases and J gave up 3 bases, with 10 bases separating them. CDR3 DNA sequence: TGTGCCAGCAGTATAGGGGGTTACTATGGCTACACCTTC. As protein: CASSIGGYYGYTF.